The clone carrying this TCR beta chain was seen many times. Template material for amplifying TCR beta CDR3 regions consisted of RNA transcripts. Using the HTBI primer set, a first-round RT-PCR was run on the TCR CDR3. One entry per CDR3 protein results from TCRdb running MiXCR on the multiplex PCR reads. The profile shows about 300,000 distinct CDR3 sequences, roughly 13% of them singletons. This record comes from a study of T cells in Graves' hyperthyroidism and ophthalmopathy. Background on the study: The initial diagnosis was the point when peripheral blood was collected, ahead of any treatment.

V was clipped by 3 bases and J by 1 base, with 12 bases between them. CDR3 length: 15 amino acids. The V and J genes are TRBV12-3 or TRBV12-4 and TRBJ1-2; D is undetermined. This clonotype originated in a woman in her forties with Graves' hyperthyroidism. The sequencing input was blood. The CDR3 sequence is CASSFLGRDNYGYTF. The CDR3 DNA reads TGTGCCAGCAGTTTTTTGGGTAGGGATAACTATGGCTACACCTTC.